The clone carrying this T cell receptor (beta chain) was recorded a few times. This CDR3 has 15 residues. Germline values: CDR1 SGHVS, CDR2 FNYEAQ. The junction had 3 bases not matched to a gene; V was cut back by 3 bases and J by 1 base. Sequenced by immunoSEQ multiplex PCR; TCRdb stores in-frame clones only, minus some. The table includes 120,000 to 150,000 clones, 88% detected once. These data originate in a study of T cell responses to AZD1222 COVID-19 vaccine. The chain joins TRBV7-6 to TRBJ1-2, with 9 bases identical to TRBD1. The clonotype comes from an adult who received the AZD1222 COVID-19 vaccine. The sequencing used peripheral blood, collected 28 days after the second AZD1222 dose. DNA for the CDR3: TGTGCCAGCAGCTTGGGGGGACAGGGTAACTATGGCTACACCTTC. Protein product: CASSLGGQGNYGYTF.